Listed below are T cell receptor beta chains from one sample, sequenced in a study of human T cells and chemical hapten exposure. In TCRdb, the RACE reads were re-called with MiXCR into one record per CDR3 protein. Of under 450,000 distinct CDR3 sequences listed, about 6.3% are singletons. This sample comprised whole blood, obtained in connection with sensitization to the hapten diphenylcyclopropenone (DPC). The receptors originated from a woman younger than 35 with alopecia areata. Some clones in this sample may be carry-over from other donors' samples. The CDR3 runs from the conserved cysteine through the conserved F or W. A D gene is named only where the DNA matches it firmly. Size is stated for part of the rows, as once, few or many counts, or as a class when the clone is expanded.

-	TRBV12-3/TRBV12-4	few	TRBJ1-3	TGTGCCAGCAGTTTAGGGCTAAGCTCTGGAAACACCATATATTTT	CASSLGLSSGNTIYF
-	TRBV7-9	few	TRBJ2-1	TGTGCCAGCAAAAAGGAGGCGAGCGGAGAGCAGTTCTTC	CASKKEASGEQFF
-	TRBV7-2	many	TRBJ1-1	TGTGCCAGCAGCTTAGGTTGGTCTATAAACCGTGAAGCTTTCTTT	CASSLGWSINREAFF
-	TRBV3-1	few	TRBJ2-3	TGTGCCAGCAGCCCTCCCGAAGGGGGGCTACGCACAGATACGCAGTATTTT	CASSPPEGGLRTDTQYF
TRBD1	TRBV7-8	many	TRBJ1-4	TGTGCCAGCAGCTCAGGGGGCGTCGGTGAAAAACTGTTTTTT	CASSSGGVGEKLFF
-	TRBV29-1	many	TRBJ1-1	TGCAGCGTCCGACATGGGACTGAAGCTTTCTTT	CSVRHGTEAFF
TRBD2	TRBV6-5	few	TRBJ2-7	TGTGCCAGCAGATCGACTAGCGGGGGGACCTACGAGCAGTACTTC	CASRSTSGGTYEQYF
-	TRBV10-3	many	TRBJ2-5	TGTGCCATCGGGGGGAACCAAGAGACCCAGTACTTC	CAIGGNQETQYF
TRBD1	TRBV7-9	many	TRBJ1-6	TGTGCCAGCAGCCCCGGGACAGTTCTTCAATCACCCCTCCACTTT	CASSPGTVLQSPLHF
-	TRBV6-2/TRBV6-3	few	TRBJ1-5	TGTGCCAGCACCGGAGAGGCAGCTAGCAATCAGCCCCAGCATTTT	CASTGEAASNQPQHF
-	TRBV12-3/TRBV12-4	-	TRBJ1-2	TGTGCCAGCAGGGACTGGGGGGGCTATGGCTACACCTTC	CASRDWGGYGYTF
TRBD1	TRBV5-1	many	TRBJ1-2	TGCGCCAGCAGCGAGGACAGGGCTGGAGGCTACACCTTC	CASSEDRAGGYTF
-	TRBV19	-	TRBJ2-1	TGTGCCAGCAAGGACGGGGGACCCTACAATGAGCAGTTCTTC	CASKDGGPYNEQFF
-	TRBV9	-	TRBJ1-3	TGTGCCAGCAGCGTAAACCCTTCCTCTGGAAACACCATATATTTT	CASSVNPSSGNTIYF
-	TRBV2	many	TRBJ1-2	TGTGCCAGCAGTGAAGCGCTTTTCTCGCTGGGTTATGGCTACACCTTC	CASSEALFSLGYGYTF